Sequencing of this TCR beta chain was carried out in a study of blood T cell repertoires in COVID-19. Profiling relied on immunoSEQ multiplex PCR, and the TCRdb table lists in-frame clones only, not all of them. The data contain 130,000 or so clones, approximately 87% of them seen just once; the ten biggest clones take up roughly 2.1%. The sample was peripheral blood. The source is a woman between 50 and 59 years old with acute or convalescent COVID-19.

CDR3 residues: CASSVEQGAVYGYTF. As DNA, the CDR3 is TGTGCCAGCAGTGTCGAACAGGGGGCGGTCTATGGCTACACCTTC. V usage is TRBV2 and J usage is TRBJ1-2; the match to TRBD1 covers 9 bases. V lost 4 bases, J lost 4 bases, and 7 bases stayed unmatched. The CDR3 extends over 15 amino acids. Germline V gives CDR1 SNHLY, CDR2 FYNNEI. Full variable domain (missing parts from reference TRBV2 and TRBJ1-2): EPEVTQTPSHQVTQMGQEVILRCVPISNHLYFYWYRQILGQKVEFLVSFYNNEISEKSEIFDDQFSVERPDGSNFTLKIRSTKLEDSAMYFCASSVEQGAVYGYTFGSGTRLTVV.